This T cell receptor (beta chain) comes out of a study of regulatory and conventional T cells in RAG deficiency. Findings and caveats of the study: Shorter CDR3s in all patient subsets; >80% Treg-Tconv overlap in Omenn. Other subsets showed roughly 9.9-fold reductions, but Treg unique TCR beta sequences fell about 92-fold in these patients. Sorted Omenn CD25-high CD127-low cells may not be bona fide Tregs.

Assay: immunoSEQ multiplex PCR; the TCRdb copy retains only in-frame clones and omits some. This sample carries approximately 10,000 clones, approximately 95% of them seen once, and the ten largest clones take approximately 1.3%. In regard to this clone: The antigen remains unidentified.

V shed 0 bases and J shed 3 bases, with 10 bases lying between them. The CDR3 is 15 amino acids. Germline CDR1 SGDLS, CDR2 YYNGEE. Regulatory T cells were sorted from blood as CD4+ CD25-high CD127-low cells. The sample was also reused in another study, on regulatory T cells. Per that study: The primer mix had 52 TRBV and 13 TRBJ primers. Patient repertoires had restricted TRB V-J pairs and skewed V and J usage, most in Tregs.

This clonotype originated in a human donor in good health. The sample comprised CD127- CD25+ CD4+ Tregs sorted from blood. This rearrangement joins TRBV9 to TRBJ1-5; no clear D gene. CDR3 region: CASSVGPGNNQPQHF. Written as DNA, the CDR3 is TGTGCCAGCAGCGTAGGCCCGGGAAACAATCAGCCCCAGCATTTT.